This T cell receptor beta chain was documented in a study of shared clonotypes between healthy human individuals. General study points: Clonotypes not shared had lower generation probabilities than those common to all four donors. The naive CD4 repertoires of a few donors were compared, and approximately 4.7% of clonotypes were shared. Compared with memory subsets, naive subsets generally had larger estimated richness.

Germline V gives CDR1 SGHRS, CDR2 YFSETQ. V was shortened by 3 bases and J by 0 bases, with 14 bases between the two germline ends. The CDR3 runs 16 residues. This was a deep-level run. Using immunoSEQ multiplex PCR, the repertoire was profiled, and TCRdb retains in-frame clones only, with some absent. The sample has around 1.6 million clones; around 98% are singletons. Concerning this clone itself: Its cognate antigen is unknown.

The chain uses TRBV5-1 and TRBJ2-3, with D possibly being TRBD2 (5 bases). The sample comprised naive CD4+ T cells sorted from blood. The subset denotes: CD45RA+ positively selected. The sequence was obtained from a man aged 25 to 40 in good health. The CDR3 sequence: CASSWSGRPSTDTQYF. Here the CDR3 DNA reads TGCGCCAGCAGCTGGAGCGGAAGACCTAGCACAGATACGCAGTATTTT.